This T cell receptor (beta chain) was recovered during a study of Ad26.COV2.S vaccination and SARS-CoV-2 variants. Treatment defined: 15 to 20 received Ad26.COV2.S at low or high dose, single or two shots; several received placebo; per-sample allocation not given. Day 63 after the first vaccine or placebo injection was the time point for sampling. The germline V gene encodes CDR1 MNHEY and CDR2 SVGAGI. The germline V and J ends were trimmed by 8 bases and 10 bases, with 21 bases remaining between them. The CDR3 has 14 amino acids. Produced via immunoSEQ multiplex PCR; TCRdb's table is partial and in-frame only. The sample includes roughly 680,000 clones, roughly 90% of them seen just once.

The clonotype comes from a person between 18 and 59 years old who received the Ad26.COV2.S COVID-19 vaccine or a placebo. Sequencing used peripheral blood, obtained in a trial of Ad26.COV2.S vaccine versus placebo. The V and J genes are TRBV6-5 and TRBJ2-1; D is perhaps TRBD2 (7 bases). CDR3 loop: CASGKQGGQFEQFF. CDR3 coding DNA: TGTGCCAGCGGAAAACAGGGAGGGCAATTCGAGCAGTTCTTC.